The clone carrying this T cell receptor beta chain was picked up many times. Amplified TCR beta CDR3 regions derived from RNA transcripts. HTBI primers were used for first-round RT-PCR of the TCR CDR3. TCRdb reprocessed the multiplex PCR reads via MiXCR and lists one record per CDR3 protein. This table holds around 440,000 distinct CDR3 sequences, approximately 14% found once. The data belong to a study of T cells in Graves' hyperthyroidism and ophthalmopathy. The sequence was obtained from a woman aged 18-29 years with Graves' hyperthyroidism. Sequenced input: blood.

In DNA, the CDR3 is TGTGCCAGCAGATACATGGACAGGGTGTCCACTGAAGCTTTCTTT. Protein product: CASRYMDRVSTEAFF. J is TRBJ1-1 and V is TRBV28; TRBD1 matches at 8 bases. The germline gives CDR1 MDHEN, CDR2 SYDVKM. This CDR3 spans 15 amino acids. The trim removed 6 bases at V and 4 bases at J, leaving 10 bases unmatched.